This T cell receptor beta chain was documented in a study of early T cells in non-severe SARS-CoV-2 infection. Study information: With bulk RNA from unsorted whole blood as input, sequencing yielded unpaired chains.

Unique molecular identifiers were added to individual cDNA molecules. TCRdb itself ran the 5' RACE reads through MiXCR, one entry per CDR3 protein. The sample gives tens of thousands of distinct CDR3 sequences, roughly 4.8% of which show up once; about 16% is in the top ten. Study-wide findings and caveats: Anti-spike CD8 specificities were favored by VDJdb matching, whose results missed private and CD4 specificities.

The germline V gene encodes CDR1 SGHKS and CDR2 YYEKEE (reference sequence). Trimming removed 2 bases from V and 9 bases from J, with 15 bases in between. The CDR3 loop spans 14 amino acids. With respect to this clonotype: Its antigen is currently unknown.

What was sequenced was whole blood. This chain joins TRBV5-5 and TRBJ2-1; weak D call: TRBD2 (6 bases). The source is an adult who was a healthcare worker with PCR-confirmed SARS-CoV-2 infection or an uninfected control (not recorded which). CDR3 sequence (DNA): TGTGCCAGCAGCTTCCCGGGGGATACCGGTGAGCAGTTCTTC. This encodes CASSFPGDTGEQFF.